What follows is one T cell receptor (beta chain) and its context. The CDR3 contains 14 residues. CDR1 is SQVTM and CDR2 is ANQGSEA in the germline V gene. V was shortened by 4 bases and J by 3 bases, with 16 bases between the two germline ends. Sequencing used immunoSEQ multiplex PCR; TCRdb keeps in-frame clones, though not all of them. The top ten clones hold 6% to 7% of a sample with around 370,000 clones, 87% of them seen once. The source of the sample is a study of blood T cell repertoires in COVID-19. The chain has TRBV29-1 and TRBJ2-7; tentatively, D is TRBD2 (6 bases). Input material: peripheral blood. The source is a woman aged 45-65 years with COVID-19, enrolled during active disease. Here the CDR3 reads CSVGVRGSYYEQYF. The CDR3 DNA reads TGCAGCGTTGGGGTACGGGGGTCGTACTACGAGCAGTACTTC.